These 17 T cell receptor beta chains came from one sample sequenced in a study of neoadjuvant anti-PD-1 for oral cavity cancer. Method: immunoSEQ multiplex PCR; TCRdb's copy keeps in-frame clones and lacks some. The repertoire consists of tens of thousands of clones, with approximately 87% occurring once and the leading ten covering around 3%. Time point here: after neoadjuvant nivolumab, at surgical resection. Sequencing was performed on PBMCs, taken after nivolumab (anti-PD-1) treatment. These receptors were taken from a person between 35 and 79 years old with oral cavity squamous cell carcinoma.

The V gene is TRBV25-1, the J gene TRBJ1-6; unclear D gene. V lost 5 bases to trimming and J lost 4 bases, with 6 bases between them. The CDR3 sequence is 13 residues long. Germline assignment: CDR1 MGHDK and CDR2 SYGVNS. CDR3: CASSKQYNSPLHF. For the CDR3, the DNA is TGTGCCAGCAGTAAACAGTATAATTCACCCCTCCACTTT.

The J gene is TRBJ2-5, the V gene TRBV2; 8 bases are shared with TRBD1. The CDR3 is made up of 18 amino acids. Germline values: CDR1 SNHLY, CDR2 FYNNEI. The V and J ends lost 1 base and 5 bases, in that order; junction bases with no gene match: 15. CDR3 sequence (DNA): TGTGCCAGCAGTGAAGGAGGGGGTCAGGGGGCGCGTTTTGAGACCCAGTACTTC. This gives the protein CASSEGGGQGARFETQYF.

The V call is TRBV16, the J call TRBJ1-5, with D uncertain. The CDR3 consists of 14 residues. Trimming shortened V by 0 bases and J by 8 bases, and 11 bases separated the two germline ends. Germline lookup yields CDR1 KGHSY and CDR2 FQNENV. CDR3 nucleotide sequence: TGTGCCAGCAGCCAATCGCGTGTCGGGGAGCCCCAGCATTTT. The encoded protein is CASSQSRVGEPQHF.

The genes are TRBV6-5 and TRBJ1-2, with TRBD1 matching 9 bases. The germline V gene has CDR1 MNHEY and CDR2 SVGAGI. V lost 6 bases, J lost 4 bases, and 6 bases stayed unmatched. This CDR3 has 14 residues. In DNA form, the CDR3 reads TGTGCCAGCAGGGAGACAGGGGGGAGCTATGGCTACACCTTC. It specifies CASRETGGSYGYTF.

Concerning this clone: Distinct nucleotide sequences in the sample also encode this CDR3. The chain uses TRBV29-1 and TRBJ1-1, with D tentatively TRBD1 (5 bases). The germline V and J ends were trimmed by 2 bases and 14 bases, with 12 bases remaining between them. Germline-derived CDR1 and CDR2 are SQVTM and ANQGSEA. This CDR3 comprises 10 residues. The CDR3 DNA reads as TGCAGCGTTGAAAGGGGAGGGGCCTTCTTT. Encoded protein: CSVERGGAFF.

The chain joins TRBV7-9 to TRBJ1-4, with 10 bases lining up with TRBD1. Trimming took 5 bases from V and 7 from J; bases not matched to a gene: 7. Germline V gene lookup returns CDR1 SEHNR and CDR2 FQNEAQ (reference sequence). The CDR3 runs to 15 residues. In nucleotides, the CDR3 is TGTGCCAGCAGCAACCGACAGGGGGCGGGTGAAAAACTGTTTTTT. It translates to CASSNRQGAGEKLFF.

The chain links TRBV7-9 to TRBJ2-7; D gene ambiguous. Trimming took 2 bases from V and 0 from J, leaving 8 bases between them. This CDR3 is built from 14 residues. CDR1 is SEHNR, CDR2 FQNEAQ, per germline (reference sequence). CDR3 sequence: CASSLRQSSYEQYF. The CDR3 region has the DNA TGTGCCAGCAGCTTAAGGCAGAGCTCCTACGAGCAGTACTTC.

This clone was seen only once. V is TRBV29-1 and J is TRBJ2-1; maybe TRBD2 (5 bases). CDR3 length equals 16 residues. Per the germline V gene, CDR1 is SQVTM and CDR2 is ANQGSEA. Trimming cost V 4 bases and J 0 bases, with 16 bases left between them. The CDR3 coding sequence is TGCAGCGTTGGCTCGCCGGGGAGAAGCTCCTACAATGAGCAGTTCTTC. As protein: CSVGSPGRSSYNEQFF.

V gene TRBV19 combines with J gene TRBJ1-1; D gene uncertain. CDR1 LNHDA and CDR2 SQIVND come from the germline V gene (reference sequence). V dropped 3 bases and J dropped 3 bases, with 5 bases sitting between them. The CDR3 has 12 residues. CDR3 nucleotide sequence: TGTGCCAGTAGTATGGTGTACACTGAAGCTTTCTTT. The encoded protein is CASSMVYTEAFF. The full variable domain, with the rest looked up from reference TRBV19 and TRBJ1-1, is DGGITQSPKYLFRKEGQNVTLSCEQNLNHDAMYWYRQDPGQGLRLIYYSQIVNDFQKGDIAEGYSVSREKKESFPLTVTSAQKNPTAFYLCASSMVYTEAFFGQGTRLTVV.

The chain employs TRBV27 and TRBJ2-7; 9 positions agree with TRBD1. Germline loops: CDR1 MNHEY, CDR2 SMNVEV (reference sequence). The CDR3 runs to 15 residues. V gave up 5 bases and J gave up 2 bases; unmatched junction bases: 7. CDR3 in amino acids: CASSAPGQGPYEQYF. In nucleotides, the CDR3 is TGTGCCAGCAGTGCACCGGGACAGGGCCCCTACGAGCAGTACTTC.

This sequence joins TRBV2 and TRBJ2-1; D is perhaps TRBD1 or TRBD2 (6 bases each). Germline assignment: CDR1 SNHLY and CDR2 FYNNEI. The CDR3 consists of 15 residues. The V gene lost 6 bases and the J gene lost 9 bases, with 21 bases spanning the gap. The CDR3 is CASRYSLAGGGEQFF. CDR3 sequence (DNA): TGTGCCAGCAGATATTCATTGGCCGGGGGCGGTGAGCAGTTCTTC.

The genes are TRBV27 and TRBJ2-3, with D hard to call. V gave up 0 bases and J gave up 3 bases, with 16 bases separating them. This CDR3 contains 17 residues. Germline V gene sequence: CDR1 MNHEY, CDR2 SMNVEV (reference sequence). The CDR3 coding sequence is TGTGCCAGCAGTTTATCGAACCTTAGGGATTTGACAGATACGCAGTATTTT. It encodes CASSLSNLRDLTDTQYF.

The chain is built from TRBV7-2 and TRBJ2-5, with a possible D match to TRBD1 (6 bases). V was shortened by 4 bases and J by 5 bases, with 14 bases between the two germline ends. The CDR3 length is 14 residues. Germline CDR1 is SGHTA and CDR2 is FQGNSA. The CDR3: CASSSEGGSETQYF. The CDR3 nucleotides are TGTGCCAGCAGCTCGGAAGGGGGATCTGAGACCCAGTACTTC.

The CDR3 bases are TGTGCCTGGAGTGGAGACAGACGAAACTATGGCTACACCTTC. Translation: CAWSGDRRNYGYTF. The genes are TRBV30 and TRBJ1-2; D possibly corresponds to TRBD1 (5 bases). Germline CDR1 GTSNPN, CDR2 SVGIG (reference sequence). The length of the CDR3 is 14 residues. V was shortened by 1 base and J by 2 bases, with 11 bases between the two germline ends.

This rearrangement joins TRBV30 to TRBJ1-2, with unresolved D. Trimming removed 4 bases at V and 5 bases at J, with 14 bases between. Germline loops: CDR1 GTSNPN, CDR2 SVGIG (reference sequence). The CDR3 contains 13 residues. This CDR3 reads CAWIGGLLYGYTF. The DNA for the CDR3 is TGTGCCTGGATCGGCGGATTACTGTATGGCTACACCTTC.

In this sample, this clone turned up once. V and J are TRBV30 and TRBJ1-5; D call uncertain. CDR1 and CDR2 (germline): GTSNPN, SVGIG (reference sequence). Trimming took 5 bases from V and 3 from J, leaving 14 bases between them. The CDR3 sequence is 14 residues long. CDR3 in amino acids: CAWGAGLTNQPQHF. The DNA of the CDR3 is TGTGCCTGGGGCGCGGGGTTGACCAATCAGCCCCAGCATTTT.

The chain uses TRBV11-3 and TRBJ2-5; TRBD1 might be the D (5 bases). From germline, CDR1 is SGHNT and CDR2 YENEEA. Between the trimmed V and J ends, which lost 1 base and 4 bases, there was a span of 7 bases. This CDR3 is built from 13 residues. The CDR3 nucleotides are TGTGCCAGCAGCTTAGTGCAGGGAGAGACCCAGTACTTC. Translating it yields CASSLVQGETQYF. Full variable domain (rest looked up from reference TRBV11-3 and TRBJ2-5): EAGVVQSPRYKIIEKKQPVAFWCNPISGHNTLYWYLQNLGQGPELLIRYENEEAVDDSQLPKDRFSAERLKGVDSTLKIQPAELGDSAVYLCASSLVQGETQYFGPGTRLLVL.